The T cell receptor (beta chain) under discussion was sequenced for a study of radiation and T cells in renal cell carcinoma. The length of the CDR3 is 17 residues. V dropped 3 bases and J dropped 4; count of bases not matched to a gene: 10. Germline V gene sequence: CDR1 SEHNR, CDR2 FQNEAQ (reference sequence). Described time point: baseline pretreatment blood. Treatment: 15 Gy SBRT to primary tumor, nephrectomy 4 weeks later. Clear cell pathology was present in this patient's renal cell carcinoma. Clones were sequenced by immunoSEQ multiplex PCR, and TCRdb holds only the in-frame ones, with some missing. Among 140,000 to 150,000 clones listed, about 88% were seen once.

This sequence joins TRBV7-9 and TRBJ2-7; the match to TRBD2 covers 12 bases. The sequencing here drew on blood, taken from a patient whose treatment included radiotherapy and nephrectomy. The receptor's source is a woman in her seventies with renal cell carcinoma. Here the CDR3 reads CASSFGGPGTSGYEQYF. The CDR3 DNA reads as TGTGCCAGCAGCTTCGGGGGCCCCGGGACTAGCGGGTACGAGCAGTACTTC.